This TCR beta chain is drawn from a study of HIV-infected patients and healthy controls. Overall study results and limits: The authors saw processing only sixteen HIV-infected individuals as a major limitation on generality.

Around 530 ng RNA was reverse transcribed with alpha and beta constant-region primers. Each of the alpha and beta chains got its own library through chain-specific third strand synthesis with indices. All rearrangements within a chain used one primer pair; cDNA molecules carried barcodes. The library had 12-nucleotide molecular identifiers formed by two random hexamers joined together. From the 5' RACE reads, TCRdb called clonotypes with MiXCR, one entry per CDR3 protein. The table shows about 6,000 distinct CDR3 sequences, with roughly 10% occurring only once. On this clonotype: Antigen specificity is unknown.

Whole blood was used without fractionation, so all unsorted peripheral T cells were included. Enrolled donors were untreated HIV-infected adults about to begin antiretroviral therapy. The CDR3 is 14 residues long. Trimming removed 5 bases from V and 4 bases from J; junction bases left unmatched: 6. Germline CDR1 reads MNHNY; CDR2 reads SVGAGI (reference sequence). The sample in question was blood, obtained before antiretroviral therapy. The gene calls are TRBV6-6 and TRBJ1-2, with 8 positions matching TRBD1. The receptor was derived from an adult with HIV infection. CDR3 amino acids: CASSPQGQAYGYTF. The CDR3 bases are TGTGCCAGCAGTCCCCAGGGACAGGCCTATGGCTACACCTTC.